Below, 16 T cell receptor beta chains from the same sample are listed, as sequenced in a study of OX40 agonist ivuxolimab in advanced cancers. Data came from immunoSEQ multiplex PCR; TCRdb stores just in-frame clones and leaves some out. The sample carries 80,000 to 85,000 clones, around 84% recorded once. The source material was CD4+ or CD8+ T cells sorted from blood, sampled in a trial of the OX40 agonist ivuxolimab. The receptors originated from an adult with an advanced solid tumor such as melanoma, head and neck, liver or kidney cancer.

The chain has TRBV7-9 and TRBJ1-3; weak D call: TRBD1 (6 bases). V was trimmed by 6 bases and J by 7 bases, leaving 13 bases between them. This CDR3 is built from 13 residues. Germline CDR1 reads SEHNR; CDR2 reads FQNEAQ (reference sequence). CDR3 in DNA: TGTGCCAGCAGTCTAGGCCAGGGGAACACCATATATTTT. Its translation is CASSLGQGNTIYF.

In DNA, the CDR3 is TGTGCCAGCAGTTACTCGGTTCAGCTTGTAGGCGGGGAGCTGTTTTTT. Protein: CASSYSVQLVGGELFF. V and J are TRBV6-5 and TRBJ2-2; D is unresolved. Germline-derived CDR1 and CDR2 are MNHEY and SVGAGI. The CDR3 is made up of 16 amino acids. V lost 0 bases to trimming and J lost 7 bases, with 15 bases between them.

This clone was picked up a small number of times. The chain joins TRBV9 to TRBJ1-2; 10 nucleotides match TRBD1. Germline CDR1 is SGDLS and CDR2 is YYNGEE. With V trimmed by 3 bases and J by 7 bases, 6 bases remained unmatched. The CDR3 totals 14 residues. The CDR3 DNA sequence: TGTGCCAGCAGCGGGACAGGGGGGCACGGTGGCTACACCTTC. Translating it yields CASSGTGGHGGYTF.

The rearrangement joins TRBV7-9 to TRBJ2-7, with D possibly TRBD2 on 6 matching bases. The germline V gene encodes CDR1 SEHNR and CDR2 FQNEAQ (reference sequence). Between the trimmed V and J ends, which lost 3 bases and 7 bases, there was a span of 13 bases. The CDR3 is 13 amino acids. This chain's CDR3 is CASSFPGVREQYV. CDR3 nucleotides: TGTGCCAGCAGCTTTCCGGGGGTGCGGGAGCAGTACGTC.

The chain links TRBV7-9 to TRBJ2-2; 7 bases fit TRBD1. J lost 5 bases, V lost 3 bases, and 6 bases had no gene match. This CDR3 is built from 15 residues. The V gene's germline CDR1 is SEHNR and CDR2 FQNEAQ (reference sequence). In nucleotides, the CDR3 is TGTGCCAGCAGCTTTTCGACAGGGCGGACCGGGGAGCTGTTTTTT. Residues: CASSFSTGRTGELFF.

The chain recombines TRBV6-1 with TRBJ2-1; D unclear. This CDR3 contains 15 residues. CDR1 MNHNS and CDR2 SASEGT come from the germline V gene. V was pared by 2 bases and J by 0 bases, with 8 bases between. The CDR3, as DNA: TGTGCCAGCAGTGAATCCGTGGCCTCCTACAATGAGCAGTTCTTC. This codes for CASSESVASYNEQFF.

The chain uses TRBV9 and TRBJ2-5; the match to TRBD1 covers 9 bases. The CDR3 consists of 15 residues. V gave up 3 bases and J gave up 5 bases; unmatched junction bases: 8. Germline loops: CDR1 SGDLS, CDR2 YYNGEE. CDR3 coding DNA: TGTGCCAGCAGCGCAAGGACAGGGGCGCAGGAGACCCAGTACTTC. Protein: CASSARTGAQETQYF. Looking up the rest from reference TRBV9 and TRBJ2-5 gives the full variable domain: DSGVTQTPKHLITATGQRVTLRCSPRSGDLSVYWYQQSLDQGLQFLIQYYNGEERAKGNILERFSAQQFPDLHSELNLSSLELGDSALYFCASSARTGAQETQYFGPGTRLLVL.

The rearrangement joins TRBV21-1 to TRBJ2-6; the D segment call TRBD2 is taken from the table without a DNA check. TRBV21-1 represents a pseudogene. This CDR3 region has 23 residues. CDR3 sequence (DNA): TGTGCCAGCAGCCTAAACCCTTTCGCGGCGGGAGGGCCTATCAGCTCTGGGGCCAACGTCCTGACTTTC. The encoded protein is CASSLNPFAAGGPISSGANVLTF.

This clone appeared a few times. The rearrangement uses TRBV7-9 and TRBJ1-2; D unclear. Trimming left V 4 bases short and J 2 bases short, with 8 bases between. The length of the CDR3 is 13 residues. Germline V gene data show CDR1 as SEHNR and CDR2 as FQNEAQ (reference sequence). CDR3 DNA sequence: TGTGCCAGCAGCTCCTCCGAGAACTATGGCTACACCTTC. Its protein product is CASSSSENYGYTF.

The chain employs TRBV2 and TRBJ2-5, with TRBD2 matching over 12 bases. Germline CDR1 reads SNHLY; CDR2 reads FYNNEI. This CDR3 has 15 residues. V shed 5 bases, J shed 5 bases, and the junction held 6 bases outside the gene matches. The CDR3, as DNA: TGTGCCAGCAGTCCTAGCGGGGGGGCTTGGGAGACCCAGTACTTC. Translating gives CASSPSGGAWETQYF.

The chain links TRBV6-5 to TRBJ2-7, with D perhaps TRBD1 (5 bases). Germline V gene data show CDR1 as MNHEY and CDR2 as SVGAGI. V gave up 10 bases and J gave up 3 bases, with 10 bases separating them. The CDR3 spans 11 residues. The CDR3 loop is CAIIDSYEQYV. DNA for the CDR3: TGTGCCATTATAGACAGCTACGAGCAGTACGTC.

J is TRBJ1-5 and V is TRBV28; no clear D gene. The CDR3 runs 14 residues. V gave up 3 bases and J gave up 2 bases, with 8 bases separating them. In germline, CDR1 is MDHEN, CDR2 SYDVKM. The CDR3 loop reads CASSLTARNQPQHF. CDR3 sequence (DNA): TGTGCCAGCAGTTTGACGGCCCGCAATCAGCCCCAGCATTTT.

This rearrangement joins TRBV4-2 to TRBJ2-1; 8 bases agree with TRBD2. This CDR3 has 17 amino acids. With V trimmed by 0 bases and J by 5 bases, 9 bases remained unmatched. CDR1 is LGHNA, CDR2 YNFKEQ, per germline. CDR3 in amino acids: CASSQDTSGRGDNEQFF. The CDR3 DNA sequence: TGTGCCAGCAGCCAAGATACGTCCGGGAGGGGGGACAATGAGCAGTTCTTC.

The chain has TRBV30 and TRBJ2-3; D might be TRBD2 (6 bases). Germline V gene lookup returns CDR1 GTSNPN and CDR2 SVGIG (reference sequence). Deletions cut 5 bases from V and 11 bases from J, with 20 bases between. The CDR3 is 13 residues long. CDR3 in amino acids: CAWAVTSIPRQYF. The CDR3 nucleotides are TGTGCCTGGGCCGTAACTAGCATCCCACGGCAGTATTTT.

The J gene is TRBJ2-3, the V gene TRBV5-1; 10 positions agree with TRBD2. Germline lookup yields CDR1 SGHRS and CDR2 YFSETQ. Unmatched junction bases numbered 6, after V lost 5 bases and J lost 6 bases. The CDR3 sequence is 14 residues long. The CDR3 sequence: CASSRSGGMDTQYF. The CDR3 nucleotides read TGCGCCAGCAGTCGTAGCGGGGGGATGGATACGCAGTATTTT.

The genes are TRBV4-3 and TRBJ1-4, with D possibly TRBD1 on 6 matching bases. The V end was cut by 0 bases, the J end by 7 bases, with 15 bases between. CDR1 and CDR2 (germline): LGHNA, YSLEER. The length of the CDR3 is 16 residues. CDR3 loop: CASSQDLYGGREKLFF. The DNA for the CDR3 is TGCGCCAGCAGCCAAGATCTGTACGGGGGCCGTGAAAAACTGTTTTTT.